There are a few counts of the clone carrying this T cell receptor beta chain. The antigen remains undetermined. CDR3 length: 13 residues. Germline V gene data show CDR1 as SQVTM and CDR2 as ANQGSEA. J gave up 9 bases and V 7 bases, and 11 bases lay outside the gene matches. TCRbeta library preparation incorporated unique molecular identifiers. TCRdb fed the PCR reads into MiXCR, producing one record per CDR3 protein. The sample has about 980,000 distinct CDR3 sequences, around 30% seen once. This entry comes from a study of T-cell reconstitution after alpha-beta-depleted transplantation in children. Regarding the study as a whole: Hyperexpanded clones declined; after one year, newly produced T cells mostly supplied diversity. Reports say that about two months after transplant, the alpha-beta T cells came out of several hundred graft clones that had expanded.

Source: PBMCs, mostly from graft donor cells, taken 360 days after TCRalphabeta/CD19-depleted stem cell transplant. This clonotype was sampled from a boy younger than two who had a stem cell transplant for SCID, so the T cells may come from the graft donor. The chain has TRBV29-1 and TRBJ2-1; 8 nucleotides align to TRBD2. The CDR3 reads CSAGTRFSGEQFF. DNA of the CDR3: TGCAGCGCTGGGACTAGATTTTCGGGTGAGCAGTTCTTC.